This T cell receptor (beta chain) derives from a study of blood T cell repertoires in COVID-19 (dated by TCRdb to 2019 to 2021). About the investigation overall: Samples from collaborators originated in the United States, Italy and Spain and spanned both the acute and convalescent phases of COVID-19. The sample metadata nearly always contained a de-identified subject ID, COVID-19 status, age in years and sex. HLA class I and class II types, where available, came from metadata supplied by the sample provider rather than from assay-based typing. Deeply sampled blood TCRbeta repertoires from subjects exposed to, actively infected with, or recovered from COVID-19 were included in the dataset. Samples were obtained from the ongoing ImmuneRACE study (first 160 participants) and from some 1,200 subjects provided by 6 global collaborators. The material from the prospective study consisted of cDNA or gDNA derived from T cells, B-cell-depleted T cells, or PBMCs. The repertoires were made available in a free public database intended to serve as a resource for research on the immune response to SARS-CoV-2.

Taken from the germline V gene (reference sequence), the CDR1 and CDR2 loops are LNHDA and SQIVND. The CDR3 contains 14 residues, cysteine and phenylalanine counted. Kept here is only the CDR3 DNA, which spans 42 bases and is read in frame from base 1. The germline ends are 11 bases apart after V is trimmed by 4 bases and J by 4 bases. Broader findings and caveats from the paper: How much clinical and demographic metadata was included differed by source and by participant, and the metadata was provided uncurated.

Collaborating institutions collected whole blood in K2EDTA tubes following their own protocols. For TCRbeta analysis, collaborator samples were shipped as frozen whole blood, as isolated PBMCs, or as DNA extracted from either sample type. The immunoSEQ Assay, a bias-controlled multiplex PCR, was used to amplify TCRbeta CDR3 regions from genomic DNA. The source study handled its data this way. Nucleated cell counts per sample were estimated from amplification of reference gene primers within the assay. Sequence reads were collapsed and filtered to measure the absolute abundance of every unique TCRbeta CDR3 rearrangement. For each sample, productive Simpson clonality was calculated as the square root of Simpson's diversity index over productive rearrangements. Sourced from immuneACCESS, this table was stored by TCRdb with only in-frame sequences that have V and J called. A share of the clones is absent; for the studies checked, an unresolved V gene accounts for under half, and the remainder has no known explanation. The V and J calls and clone size were taken over from that table, and D and trimming were inferred from the DNA. For this sample the table gives 95,000 to 100,000 clones, of which about 90% were detected only once. The ten largest clonotypes hold roughly 17% of the sample.

Remarks on this clone: This clone's antigen is unknown. There are no base qualities to consult, and no much larger clone falls within one base.

The sequenced material came from peripheral blood. This TCR was sampled from a man aged 45-65 years with acute or convalescent COVID-19. The chain employs TRBV19 and TRBJ1-5, with TRBD1 as a weak D call on 6 bases. CDR3 reads: CASSTDRQNQPQHF. The DNA sequence reads TGTGCCAGTAGTACAGACAGGCAGAATCAGCCCCAGCATTTT. The reference TRBV19 and TRBJ1-5 proteins fill in what lies around the CDR3, so the full variable domain reads DGGITQSPKYLFRKEGQNVTLSCEQNLNHDAMYWYRQDPGQGLRLIYYSQIVNDFQKGDIAEGYSVSREKKESFPLTVTSAQKNPTAFYLCASSTDRQNQPQHFGDGTRLSIL.